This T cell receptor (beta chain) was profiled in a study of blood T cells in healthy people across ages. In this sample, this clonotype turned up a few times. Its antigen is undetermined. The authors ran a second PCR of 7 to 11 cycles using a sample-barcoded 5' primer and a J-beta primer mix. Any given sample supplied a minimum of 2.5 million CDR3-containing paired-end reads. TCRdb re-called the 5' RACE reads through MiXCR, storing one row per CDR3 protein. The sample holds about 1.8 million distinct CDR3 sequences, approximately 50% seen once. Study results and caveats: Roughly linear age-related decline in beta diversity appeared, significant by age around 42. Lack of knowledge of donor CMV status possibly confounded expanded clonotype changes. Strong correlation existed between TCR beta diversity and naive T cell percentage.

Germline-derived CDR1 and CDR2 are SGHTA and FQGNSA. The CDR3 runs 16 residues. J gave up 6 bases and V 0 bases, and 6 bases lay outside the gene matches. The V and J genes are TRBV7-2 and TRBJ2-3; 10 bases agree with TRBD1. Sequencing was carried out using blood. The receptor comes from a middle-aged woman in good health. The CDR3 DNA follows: TGTGCCAGCAGCTTAGCTGGGACAGGGGTTAAGGATACGCAGTATTTT. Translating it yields CASSLAGTGVKDTQYF.